A single sample gave rise to the 18 T cell receptor beta chains below, sequenced in a study of identical twins. TCRdb reprocessed the 5' RACE reads via MiXCR and lists one record per CDR3 protein. The sample lists 420,000 or so distinct CDR3 sequences; approximately 17% were seen once. The sequenced sample was naive T cells sorted from blood. The receptors derive from a man aged 45-65 years in good health.

This clonotype came up many times. The chain has TRBV5-1 and TRBJ2-3; 14 bases match TRBD2. This CDR3 comprises 17 residues. Germline assignment: CDR1 SGHRS and CDR2 YFSETQ. Trimming removed 4 bases from V and 6 bases from J; junction bases left unmatched: 10. The CDR3 loop is CASSAGTSGGTLDTQYF. CDR3 coding DNA: TGCGCCAGCAGCGCGGGGACTAGCGGGGGTACTTTGGATACGCAGTATTTT.

The J gene is TRBJ1-1, the V gene TRBV4-2; 7 positions match TRBD1. Germline V gene lookup returns CDR1 LGHNA and CDR2 YNFKEQ. J gave up 3 bases and V 1 base, and 8 bases lay outside the gene matches. This CDR3 is 16 amino acids long. DNA for the CDR3: TGTGCCAGCAGCCAAGGGTGGAAGGGGGCGTACACTGAAGCTTTCTTT. Translation gives CASSQGWKGAYTEAFF.

This clonotype was counted only a few times. This chain uses TRBV7-2 with TRBJ1-6, with D tentatively TRBD1 (5 bases). CDR1 is SGHTA, CDR2 FQGNSA, per germline. The CDR3 sequence is 14 residues long. Trimming pared 5 bases from V and 7 bases from J, leaving 12 bases between. The CDR3 DNA is TGTGCCAGCAGCCAAACAGGAAACAATTCACCCCTCCACTTT. Translation gives CASSQTGNNSPLHF.

This clonotype has a handful of counts. V usage is TRBV6-2 or TRBV6-3 and J usage is TRBJ2-2; D perhaps matches TRBD2 (5 bases). The CDR3 consists of 18 residues. V lost 2 bases to trimming and J lost 5 bases, with 21 bases between them. Per germline, CDR1 MNHEY and CDR2 SVGEGT. CDR3 coding DNA: TGTGCCAGCAGTTACCCTGGTGGCAGGCCACGCGGGACCGGGGAGCTGTTTTTT. Protein product: CASSYPGGRPRGTGELFF.

In this sample, this clonotype turned up a few times. The chain uses TRBV6-2 or TRBV6-3 and TRBJ2-1; maybe TRBD1 (6 bases). From germline, CDR1 is MNHEY and CDR2 SVGEGT. The CDR3 has 19 residues. V lost 0 bases and J lost 0, with 18 bases in between. The CDR3 DNA reads TGTGCCAGCAGTTACTCGAAAGGGGCGACAGGAGTCTCCTACAATGAGCAGTTCTTC. It codes for CASSYSKGATGVSYNEQFF.

This clonotype showed up many times. This chain uses TRBV25-1 with TRBJ2-1, with 9 bases aligning to TRBD2. The trim removed 6 bases at V and 0 bases at J, leaving 9 bases unmatched. The CDR3 covers 17 residues. Germline CDR1 MGHDK, CDR2 SYGVNS. Here the CDR3 DNA reads TGTGCCAGCAGCCCCAATAGCGGGAGCAGCTCCTACAATGAGCAGTTCTTC. This sequence encodes CASSPNSGSSSYNEQFF.

The chain combines TRBV19 with TRBJ2-2; 10 nucleotides line up with TRBD1. Germline loops: CDR1 LNHDA, CDR2 SQIVND (reference sequence). The CDR3 loop spans 18 amino acids. The trim removed 4 bases at V and 4 bases at J, leaving 12 bases unmatched. CDR3 bases: TGTGCCAGTAGTAGCTCCTGGGGGACAGGGGCTATCACCGGGGAGCTGTTTTTT. This sequence encodes CASSSSWGTGAITGELFF.

The CDR3 region is CSAPGFLGTYEQYF. CDR3 coding DNA: TGCAGTGCACCTGGATTCTTGGGGACCTACGAGCAGTACTTC. The chain uses TRBV20-1 and TRBJ2-7; no firm D call. V was trimmed by 6 bases and J by 2 bases, leaving 17 bases between them. CDR1 and CDR2 from the germline V gene are DFQATT and SNEGSKA (reference sequence). There are 14 residues in the CDR3.

The rearrangement joins TRBV12-3 or TRBV12-4 to TRBJ2-3; D tentatively reads TRBD1 or TRBD2 (6 bases each). This CDR3 region has 14 residues. With 4 bases removed from V and 0 bases from J, the gap between germline ends came to 8 bases. DNA of the CDR3: TGTGCCAGCAGTTGGGGGGCTAGCACAGATACGCAGTATTTT. Translation gives CASSWGASTDTQYF.

The chain links TRBV19 to TRBJ2-2, with D possibly being TRBD1 (5 bases). CDR3 size: 14 residues. V lost 3 bases, J lost 4 bases, and 9 bases lay in between. Per germline, CDR1 LNHDA and CDR2 SQIVND (reference sequence). DNA for the CDR3: TGTGCCAGTAGTATGGGGCCACTCACCGGGGAGCTGTTTTTT. This codes for CASSMGPLTGELFF.

In its sample, this clonotype was seen a few times. The CDR3 loop reads CAISAGTETYEQYF. Written as DNA, the CDR3 is TGTGCCATCAGTGCCGGGACAGAGACTTACGAGCAGTACTTC. The chain has TRBV10-3 and TRBJ2-7, with 7 bases identical to TRBD1. J lost 4 bases, V lost 4 bases, and 7 bases had no gene match. This CDR3 is 14 amino acids long. Germline V gene sequence: CDR1 ENHRY, CDR2 SYGVKD.

This clonotype was recorded a few times. The gene calls are TRBV20-1 and TRBJ1-4; 7 bases match TRBD1. V lost 0 bases to trimming and J lost 8 bases; unmatched junction nucleotides: 6. This CDR3 comprises 14 residues. Germline-derived CDR1 and CDR2 are DFQATT and SNEGSKA (reference sequence). The CDR3 region is CSARERGRREKLFF. The CDR3 region has the DNA TGCAGTGCTAGAGAAAGGGGGCGTCGCGAAAAACTGTTTTTT.

In its sample, this clonotype was seen many times. The genes are TRBV3-1 and TRBJ2-5; no definite D call. Germline lookup yields CDR1 LGHDT and CDR2 YNNKEL (reference sequence). The V end was cut by 0 bases, the J end by 1 base, with 9 bases between. The CDR3 has 15 residues. The CDR3 DNA sequence: TGTGCCAGCAGCCAAGATAGTGGTTCCCAAGAGACCCAGTACTTC. It codes for CASSQDSGSQETQYF.

This chain joins TRBV30 and TRBJ1-1, with D perhaps matching TRBD1 (6 bases). Germline V gene data show CDR1 as GTSNPN and CDR2 as SVGIG (reference sequence). The CDR3 runs to 13 residues. The germline V and J ends were trimmed by 5 bases and 4 bases, with 14 bases remaining between them. The CDR3 loop reads CAWATGYFTEAFF. The CDR3 DNA reads TGTGCCTGGGCCACAGGGTATTTCACTGAAGCTTTCTTT.

The rearrangement links TRBV5-1 to TRBJ2-3; TRBD1 aligns across 9 bases. Trimming took 4 bases from V and 4 from J; bases not matched to a gene: 7. The CDR3 has 15 amino acids. Germline assignment: CDR1 SGHRS and CDR2 YFSETQ. The CDR3 nucleotides are TGCGCCAGCAGCGGGGGACAGGGTCGGTCAGATACGCAGTATTTT. Amino acid sequence: CASSGGQGRSDTQYF.

Comment on this clonotype: A much larger clone differs by one base, so this may be a read error. The chain employs TRBV13 and TRBJ2-7; D gene unclear. The germline V gene has CDR1 PRHDT and CDR2 FYEKMQ (reference sequence). The length of the CDR3 is 12 residues. Between the trimmed V and J ends, which lost 3 bases and 7 bases, there was a span of 10 bases. CDR3 in DNA: TGTGCCAGCAGCTTTGGCAGAACAGAGCAGTACTTC. It codes for CASSFGRTEQYF. Full variable domain (rest looked up from reference TRBV13 and TRBJ2-7): AAGVIQSPRHLIKEKRETATLKCYPIPRHDTVYWYQQGPGQDPQFLISFYEKMQSDKGSIPDRFSAQQFSDYHSELNMSSLELGDSALYFCASSFGRTEQYFGPGTRLTVT.

The rearrangement uses TRBV6-2 or TRBV6-3 and TRBJ2-1; 8 bases match TRBD2. CDR3 length: 15 residues. The trim removed 2 bases at V and 4 bases at J, leaving 4 bases unmatched. The germline CDR1 and CDR2 sequences are MNHEY and SVGEGT. CDR3 DNA sequence: TGTGCCAGCAGTTACAGGGGACTAGAATACAATGAGCAGTTCTTC. It yields the protein CASSYRGLEYNEQFF.

The chain couples TRBV12-3 or TRBV12-4 to TRBJ1-5; maybe TRBD1 (5 bases). CDR3 size: 14 residues. V was pared by 6 bases and J by 2 bases, with 11 bases between. The chain's CDR3 is CASRRGGGNQPQHF. The CDR3 DNA sequence: TGTGCCAGCAGGCGCGGAGGGGGCAATCAGCCCCAGCATTTT.